This record concerns one T cell receptor beta chain sequence. Its target is not known. The repertoire was sequenced with immunoSEQ multiplex PCR; TCRdb's copy has only in-frame clones and lacks some. The sample has 150,000 or so clones, 85% to 95% seen once. This record belongs to a study of T cell responses to AZD1222 COVID-19 vaccine. General observations from the study: Spike was spanned by vaccine-associated CD4 TCRs, which were dominant at 160-218 and 743-854. Spike-specific TCR breadth rose after two AZD1222 doses, and depth rose as well. Baseline seropositivity occurred in only six or seven AZD1222 recipients. The study sampled repertoires only after the peak T cell response.

V trimming: 6 bases; J trimming: 8 bases; junction bases outside the gene matches: 7. The CDR3 length is 13 residues. The sequence came from an adult who received the AZD1222 COVID-19 vaccine. The sample here was peripheral blood, taken 28 days after the second AZD1222 dose. J is TRBJ1-2 and V is TRBV12-3 or TRBV12-4; 9 bases agree with TRBD1. In nucleotides, the CDR3 is TGTGCCAGCAGGGGGACAGGGAGGAACGGCTACACCTTC. Encoded protein: CASRGTGRNGYTF.